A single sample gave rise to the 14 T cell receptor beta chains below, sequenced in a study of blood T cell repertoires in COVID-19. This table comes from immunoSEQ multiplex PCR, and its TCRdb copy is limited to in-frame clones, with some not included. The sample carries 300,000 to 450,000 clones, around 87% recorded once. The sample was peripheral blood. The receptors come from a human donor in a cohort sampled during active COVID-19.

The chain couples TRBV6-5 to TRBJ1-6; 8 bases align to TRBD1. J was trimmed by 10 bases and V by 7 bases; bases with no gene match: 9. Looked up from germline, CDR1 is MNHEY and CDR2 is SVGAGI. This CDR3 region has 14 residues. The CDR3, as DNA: TGTGCCAGCAACCAGGACAGGGAGGCCTCACCCCTCCACTTT. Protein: CASNQDREASPLHF.

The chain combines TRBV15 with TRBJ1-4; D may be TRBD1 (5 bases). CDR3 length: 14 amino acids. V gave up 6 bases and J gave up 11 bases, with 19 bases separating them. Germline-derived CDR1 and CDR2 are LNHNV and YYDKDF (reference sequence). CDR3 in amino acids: CATRKSMGGGKLFF. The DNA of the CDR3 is TGTGCCACCAGGAAGAGTATGGGGGGAGGTAAACTGTTTTTT.

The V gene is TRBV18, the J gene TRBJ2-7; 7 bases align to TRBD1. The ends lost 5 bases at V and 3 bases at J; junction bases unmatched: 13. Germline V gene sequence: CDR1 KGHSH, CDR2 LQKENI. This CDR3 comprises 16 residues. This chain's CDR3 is CASSSSKDRSFYEQYF. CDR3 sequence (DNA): TGTGCCAGCTCATCCTCCAAGGACAGGTCTTTCTACGAGCAGTACTTC.

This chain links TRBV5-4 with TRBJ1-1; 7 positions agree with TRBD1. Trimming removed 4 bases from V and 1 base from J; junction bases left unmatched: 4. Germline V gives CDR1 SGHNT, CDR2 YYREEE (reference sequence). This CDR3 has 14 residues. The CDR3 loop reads CASSTRTGNTEAFF. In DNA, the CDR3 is TGTGCCAGCAGCACTCGGACAGGGAACACTGAAGCTTTCTTT.

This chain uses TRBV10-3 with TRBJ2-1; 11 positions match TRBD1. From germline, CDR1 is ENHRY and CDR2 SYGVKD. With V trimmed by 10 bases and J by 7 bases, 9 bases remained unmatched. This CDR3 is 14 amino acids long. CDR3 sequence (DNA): TGTGCCACCCAGGACAGGGGGCACTCTAATGAGCAGTTCTTC. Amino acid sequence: CATQDRGHSNEQFF.

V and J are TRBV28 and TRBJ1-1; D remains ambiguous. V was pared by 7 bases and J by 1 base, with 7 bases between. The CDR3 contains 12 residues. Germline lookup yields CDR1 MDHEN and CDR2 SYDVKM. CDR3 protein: CASNSGNTEAFF. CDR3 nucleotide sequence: TGTGCCAGCAATTCCGGGAACACTGAAGCTTTCTTT.

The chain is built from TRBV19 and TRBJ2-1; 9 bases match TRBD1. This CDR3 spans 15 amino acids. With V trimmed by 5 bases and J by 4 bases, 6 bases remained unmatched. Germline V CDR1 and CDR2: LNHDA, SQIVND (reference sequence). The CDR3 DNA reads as TGTGCCAGTAGTTTACAGGGGGCCCTATACAATGAGCAGTTCTTC. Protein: CASSLQGALYNEQFF.

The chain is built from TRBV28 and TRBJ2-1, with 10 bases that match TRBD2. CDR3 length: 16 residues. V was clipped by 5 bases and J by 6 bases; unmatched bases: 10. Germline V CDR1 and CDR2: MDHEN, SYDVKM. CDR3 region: CASSPPLAGDSNEQFF. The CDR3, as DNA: TGTGCCAGCAGTCCCCCCCTAGCGGGAGACTCCAATGAGCAGTTCTTC.

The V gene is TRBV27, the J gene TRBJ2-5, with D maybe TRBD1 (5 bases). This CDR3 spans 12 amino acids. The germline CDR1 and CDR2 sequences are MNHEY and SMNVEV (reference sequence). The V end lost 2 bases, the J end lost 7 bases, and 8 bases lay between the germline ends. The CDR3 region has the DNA TGTGCCAGCAGTTTAGGGGCAGGGACCCAGTACTTC. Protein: CASSLGAGTQYF.

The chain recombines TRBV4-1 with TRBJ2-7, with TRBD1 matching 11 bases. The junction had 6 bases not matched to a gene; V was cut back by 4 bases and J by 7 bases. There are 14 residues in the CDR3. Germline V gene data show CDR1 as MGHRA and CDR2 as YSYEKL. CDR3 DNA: TGCGCCAGCAGCCGTGGACAGGGGGCAGGGGAGCAGTACTTC. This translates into CASSRGQGAGEQYF.

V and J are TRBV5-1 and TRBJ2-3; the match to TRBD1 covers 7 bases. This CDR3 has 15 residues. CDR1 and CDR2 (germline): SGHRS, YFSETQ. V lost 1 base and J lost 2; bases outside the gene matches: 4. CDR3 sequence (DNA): TGCGCCAGCAGCTTGTCTGACAGGGCCACAGATACGCAGTATTTT. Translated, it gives CASSLSDRATDTQYF.

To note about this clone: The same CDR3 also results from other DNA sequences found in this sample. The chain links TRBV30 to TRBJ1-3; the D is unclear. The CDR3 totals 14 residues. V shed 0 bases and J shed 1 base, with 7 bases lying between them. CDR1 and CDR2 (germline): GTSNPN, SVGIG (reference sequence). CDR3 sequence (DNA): TGTGCCTGGAGTGTACGGGGATCTGGAAACACCATATATTTT. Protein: CAWSVRGSGNTIYF.

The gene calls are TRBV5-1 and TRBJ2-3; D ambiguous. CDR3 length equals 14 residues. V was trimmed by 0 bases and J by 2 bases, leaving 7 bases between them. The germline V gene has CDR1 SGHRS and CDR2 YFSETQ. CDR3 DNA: TGCGCCAGCAGCTTGGCCAGGAACACAGATACGCAGTATTTT. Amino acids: CASSLARNTDTQYF. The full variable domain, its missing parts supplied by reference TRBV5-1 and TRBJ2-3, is KAGVTQTPRYLIKTRGQQVTLSCSPISGHRSVSWYQQTPGQGLQFLFEYFSETQRNKGNFPGRFSGRQFSNSRSEMNVSTLELGDSALYLCASSLARNTDTQYFGPGTRLTVL.

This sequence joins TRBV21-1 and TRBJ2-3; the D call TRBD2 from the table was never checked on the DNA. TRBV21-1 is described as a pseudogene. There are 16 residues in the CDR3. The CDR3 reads CASSKGASAGTDTQYF. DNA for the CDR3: TGTGCCAGCAGCAAGGGTGCCTCGGCGGGCACAGATACGCAGTATTTT.